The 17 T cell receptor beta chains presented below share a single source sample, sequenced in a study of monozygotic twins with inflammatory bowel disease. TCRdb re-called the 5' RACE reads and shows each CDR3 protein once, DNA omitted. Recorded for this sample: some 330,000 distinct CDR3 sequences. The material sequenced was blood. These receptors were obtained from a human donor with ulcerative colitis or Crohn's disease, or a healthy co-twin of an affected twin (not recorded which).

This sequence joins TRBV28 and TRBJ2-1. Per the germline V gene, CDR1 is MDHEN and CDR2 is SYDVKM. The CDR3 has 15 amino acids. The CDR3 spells CASSSIGLLNNEQFF.

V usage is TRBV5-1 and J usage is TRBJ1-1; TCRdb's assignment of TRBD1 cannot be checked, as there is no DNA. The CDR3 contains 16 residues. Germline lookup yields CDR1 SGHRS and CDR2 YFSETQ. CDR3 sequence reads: CASSRGIQGAYTEAFF.

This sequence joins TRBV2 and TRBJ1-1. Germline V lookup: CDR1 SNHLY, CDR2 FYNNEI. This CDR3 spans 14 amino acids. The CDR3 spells CASIGNGLNTEAFF.

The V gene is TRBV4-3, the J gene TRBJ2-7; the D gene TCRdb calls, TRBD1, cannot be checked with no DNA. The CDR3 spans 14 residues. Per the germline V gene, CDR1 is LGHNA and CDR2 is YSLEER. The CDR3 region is CASSQEDGRVEQYF.

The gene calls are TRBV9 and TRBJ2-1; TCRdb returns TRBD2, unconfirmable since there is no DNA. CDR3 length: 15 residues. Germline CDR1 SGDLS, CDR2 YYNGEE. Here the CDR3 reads CASSVMVAGAGEQFF.

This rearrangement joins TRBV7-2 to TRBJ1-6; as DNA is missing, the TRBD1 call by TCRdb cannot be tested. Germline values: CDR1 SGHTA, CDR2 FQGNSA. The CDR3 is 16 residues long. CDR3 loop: CASSSTGLGYNSPLHF.

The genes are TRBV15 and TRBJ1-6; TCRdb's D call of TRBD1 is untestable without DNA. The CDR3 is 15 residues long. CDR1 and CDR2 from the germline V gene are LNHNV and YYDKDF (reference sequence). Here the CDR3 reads CATSLRQVGNSPLHF.

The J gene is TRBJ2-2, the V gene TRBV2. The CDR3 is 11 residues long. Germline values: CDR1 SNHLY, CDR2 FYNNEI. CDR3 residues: CASKDPGVLFF. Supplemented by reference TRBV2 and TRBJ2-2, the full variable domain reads EPEVTQTPSHQVTQMGQEVILRCVPISNHLYFYWYRQILGQKVEFLVSFYNNEISEKSEIFDDQFSVERPDGSNFTLKIRSTKLEDSAMYFCASKDPGVLFFGEGSRLTVL.

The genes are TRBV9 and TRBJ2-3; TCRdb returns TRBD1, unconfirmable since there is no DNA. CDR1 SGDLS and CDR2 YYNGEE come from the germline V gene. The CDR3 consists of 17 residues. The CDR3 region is CASSARGRGASTDTQYF.

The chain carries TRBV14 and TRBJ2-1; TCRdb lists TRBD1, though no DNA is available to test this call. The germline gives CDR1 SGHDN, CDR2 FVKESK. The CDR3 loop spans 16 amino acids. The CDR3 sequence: CASSQDGVIGTNEQFF.

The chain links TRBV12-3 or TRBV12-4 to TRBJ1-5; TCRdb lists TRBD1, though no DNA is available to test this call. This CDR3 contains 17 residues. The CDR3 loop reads CASSSRRQGGSNQPQHF.

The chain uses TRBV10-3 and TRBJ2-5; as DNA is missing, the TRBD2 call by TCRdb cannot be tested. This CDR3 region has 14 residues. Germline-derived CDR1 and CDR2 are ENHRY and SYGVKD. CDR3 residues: CAIRKTSGEETQYF.

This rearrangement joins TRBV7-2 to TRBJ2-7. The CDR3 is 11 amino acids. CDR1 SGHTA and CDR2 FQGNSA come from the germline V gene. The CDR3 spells CASSNTYEQYF.

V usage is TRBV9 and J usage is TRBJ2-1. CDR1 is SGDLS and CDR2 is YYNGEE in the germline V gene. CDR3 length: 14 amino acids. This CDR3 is CASSVTSVYNEQFF. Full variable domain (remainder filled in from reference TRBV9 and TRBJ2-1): DSGVTQTPKHLITATGQRVTLRCSPRSGDLSVYWYQQSLDQGLQFLIQYYNGEERAKGNILERFSAQQFPDLHSELNLSSLELGDSALYFCASSVTSVYNEQFFGPGTRLTVL.

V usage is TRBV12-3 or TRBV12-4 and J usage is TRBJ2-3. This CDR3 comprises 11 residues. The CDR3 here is CASSFDYTQYF.

The CDR3 region is CASSYSTGNQPQHF. The chain employs TRBV6-5 and TRBJ1-5. This CDR3 has 14 residues. Germline CDR1 MNHEY, CDR2 SVGAGI.

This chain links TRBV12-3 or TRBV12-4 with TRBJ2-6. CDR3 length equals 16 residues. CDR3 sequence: CASSLWGSSGANVLTF.